The subject of this entry is one TCR beta chain. What it binds is unknown. This sample stems from a study of cytomegalovirus exposure and HLA in healthy donors. CDR3 length equals 14 residues. After removal of 0 bases from V and 4 bases from J, the junction contained 3 bases not matched to a gene. CDR1 and CDR2 (germline): GTSNPN, SVGIG (reference sequence). General observations from the study: Three CMV-associated chains were confirmed in vitro to be specific for CMV antigens. For TCR beta chains, V- and J-gene trimming was later linked to a missense DCLRE1C variant. A later analysis reportedly found fewer N-insertions in an Asian-associated ancestry cluster than the approximately 670-donor mean.

Primers included in the PCR were 60 Vbeta and 13 Jbeta primers. As originally analysed: In a later analysis, around 11 million of 83 million or so unique beta chains occurred in at least two donors. The method was immunoSEQ multiplex PCR; TCRdb's version includes in-frame clones alone and lacks a portion of them. V, J and clone size are taken as reported in that table, and D and trimming were inferred from the DNA itself. The sample holds some 200,000 clones; 75% to 90% are singletons and the top ten take about 2.4%. The sequencing sample was made of PBMCs. V usage is TRBV30 and J usage is TRBJ2-3; 8 bases are shared with TRBD2. The clonotype comes from a woman aged 45-65 years in good health and CMV-seropositive. The CDR3 spells CAWSVGAGADTQYF. The CDR3 DNA reads TGTGCCTGGAGTGTAGGAGCGGGGGCAGATACGCAGTATTTT.